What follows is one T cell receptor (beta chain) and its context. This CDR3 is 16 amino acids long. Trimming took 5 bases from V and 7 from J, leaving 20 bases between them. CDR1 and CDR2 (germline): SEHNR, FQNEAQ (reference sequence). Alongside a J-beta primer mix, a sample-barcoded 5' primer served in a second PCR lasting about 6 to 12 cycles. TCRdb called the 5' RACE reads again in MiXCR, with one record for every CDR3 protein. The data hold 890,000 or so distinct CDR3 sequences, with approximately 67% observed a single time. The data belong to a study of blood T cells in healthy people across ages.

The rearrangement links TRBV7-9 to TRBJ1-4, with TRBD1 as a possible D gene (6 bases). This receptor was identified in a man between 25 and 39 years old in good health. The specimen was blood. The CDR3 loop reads CASSPSGGGRAEKLFF. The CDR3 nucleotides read TGTGCCAGCAGCCCCTCGGGGGGGGGCCGCGCTGAAAAACTGTTTTTT.